The clone carrying this T cell receptor beta chain was seen only once. Time point in this sample: peripheral blood 6 weeks after treatment start. Clones were read by immunoSEQ multiplex PCR, and TCRdb kept only the in-frame ones, dropping some. In the table there are approximately 47,000 clones, roughly 80% of which are singletons. V lost 0 bases, J lost 7 bases, and 5 bases stayed unmatched. This CDR3 has 16 residues. Germline lookup yields CDR1 SGHAT and CDR2 FQNNGV. This specimen comes from a study of PD-L1 blockade in urothelial cancer. The TCR was taken from a man in his 70s with urothelial cancer. The J gene is TRBJ2-1, the V gene TRBV11-2; 11 nucleotides agree with TRBD2. The sequencing here drew on PBMCs, taken around atezolizumab (anti-PD-L1) treatment. The CDR3 here is CASSLDSGRAGNEQFF. The DNA for the CDR3 is TGTGCCAGCAGCTTAGATAGCGGGAGGGCCGGGAATGAGCAGTTCTTC.